This T cell receptor (beta chain) is from a study of cytomegalovirus exposure and HLA in healthy donors. The study's findings and limits: Among TCR beta chains, those listed as cytomegalovirus-associated numbered some 160. The classifier reportedly diagnosed cytomegalovirus status with high sensitivity and specificity. Subsequent analysis showed first-cohort TCR clusters tending to co-occur in more than 90 validation repertoires.

Clones were read by immunoSEQ multiplex PCR, and TCRdb kept only the in-frame ones, dropping some. The data hold around 130,000 clones, with approximately 87% observed a single time. Comments on this clone: What it recognizes is unknown.

The germline V gene encodes CDR1 MGHRA and CDR2 YSYEKL. The CDR3 extends over 14 amino acids. With 4 bases removed from V and 1 base from J, the gap between germline ends came to 10 bases. The source is a woman in her twenties or thirties in good health and CMV-seronegative. Sequenced material: PBMCs. The chain employs TRBV4-1 and TRBJ1-1, with a tentative D call TRBD1 (6 bases). The CDR3 reads CASSPPRGNTEAFF. The CDR3 DNA follows: TGCGCCAGCAGCCCCCCCAGGGGGAACACTGAAGCTTTCTTT.